Below are 27 T cell receptor beta chains sequenced from a single sample in a study of T cells in Graves' hyperthyroidism and ophthalmopathy. TCR beta CDR3 region amplification was performed from RNA transcripts. With the HTBI primer set, the TCR CDR3 went through a first round of RT-PCR. MiXCR was run by TCRdb on the multiplex PCR reads, yielding one entry per CDR3 protein. The top ten clones hold around 27% of a sample with 400,000 to 600,000 distinct CDR3 sequences, around 20% of them seen once. Sequencing was carried out using blood. These receptors all come from a man aged 18-30 years with Graves' hyperthyroidism.

The rearrangement joins TRBV12-3 or TRBV12-4 to TRBJ2-7, with a weak D call TRBD1 (6 bases). V lost 5 bases and J lost 9, with 14 bases in between. This CDR3 has 12 residues. This CDR3 is CASSLNRVGQYF. The CDR3 nucleotides are TGTGCCAGCAGTCTCAACAGGGTCGGGCAGTACTTC.

In its sample, this clonotype was seen many times. The chain combines TRBV12-3 or TRBV12-4 with TRBJ1-2; a weak D match, TRBD1 (5 bases). V was trimmed by 6 bases and J by 7 bases, leaving 12 bases between them. CDR3 size: 12 residues. The CDR3 nucleotides are TGTGCCAGCAGATCAGACAGAAGTGGCTACACCTTC. Translated, it gives CASRSDRSGYTF.

Comment on this clonotype: A single base separates this from a much larger clone, so it may be a read error. The conserved closing phenylalanine or tryptophan is absent in this CDR3, likely reflecting a read error. The rearrangement uses TRBV6-1 and TRBJ1-3; 7 bases are shared with TRBD1. CDR1 is MNHNS, CDR2 SASEGT, per germline. V lost 5 bases and J lost 2; bases outside the gene matches: 6. This CDR3 comprises 15 residues. The CDR3, as DNA: TGTGCCAGCAGTATGGACAGGACGCCTGGAAACACCATATATCTT. It codes for CASSMDRTPGNTIYL.

This clonotype occurred many times. V usage is TRBV20-1 and J usage is TRBJ1-1; D possibly corresponds to TRBD1 (5 bases). CDR1 DFQATT and CDR2 SNEGSKA come from the germline V gene (reference sequence). The CDR3 runs 12 residues. CDR3 amino acids: CRGVGPGTEAFF. The CDR3 nucleotides read TGCAGGGGGGTAGGGCCCGGCACTGAAGCTTTCTTT.

This clonotype was counted many times. CDR3 nucleotide sequence: TGTGCCAGCAGCTTCGGTTACCGGGAGCCCAACACTGAAGCTTTCTTT. This translates into CASSFGYREPNTEAFF. This chain joins TRBV5-5 and TRBJ1-1, with D unclear. Germline lookup yields CDR1 SGHKS and CDR2 YYEKEE (reference sequence). Trimming stripped 2 bases from V and 2 bases from J, with 16 bases between. The CDR3 spans 16 residues.

The sample holds many counts of this clonotype. The chain carries TRBV10-1 and TRBJ1-5; no clear D gene. CDR1 is WNHNN and CDR2 is SYGVQD in the germline V gene (reference sequence). V was pared by 6 bases and J by 4 bases, with 10 bases between. The CDR3 length is 13 residues. DNA for the CDR3: TGCGCCAGCAGGCCAAGGCCAAATCAGCCCCAGCATTTT. Protein product: CASRPRPNQPQHF.

This clonotype has just a few counts. The V call is TRBV11-2, the J call TRBJ2-5, with TRBD2 matching over 9 bases. The CDR3 is 14 amino acids. The germline V gene has CDR1 SGHAT and CDR2 FQNNGV. The V segment lost 5 bases and the J segment 10 bases; nucleotides outside the gene matches: 11. CDR3 sequence reads: CASSEVMAGGLQYF. CDR3 DNA sequence: TGTGCCAGCAGCGAGGTTATGGCGGGGGGGCTCCAGTACTTC. The whole variable domain, filled in from reference TRBV11-2 and TRBJ2-5, reads EAGVAQSPRYKIIEKRQSVAFWCNPISGHATLYWYQQILGQGPKLLIQFQNNGVVDDSQLPKDRFSAERLKGVDSTLKIQPAKLEDSAVYLCASSEVMAGGLQYFGPGTRLLVL.

The chain employs TRBV20-1 and TRBJ2-7; D might be TRBD2 (6 bases). Germline-derived CDR1 and CDR2 are DFQATT and SNEGSKA (reference sequence). The CDR3 is 15 amino acids. V was cut by 0 bases and J by 4 bases, with 16 bases left in between. The CDR3 is CSARDQHGSGYEQYF. The CDR3 nucleotides read TGCAGTGCTAGAGATCAGCACGGGAGCGGATACGAGCAGTACTTC.

V usage is TRBV12-3 or TRBV12-4 and J usage is TRBJ2-7; 8 bases align to TRBD2. V shed 6 bases, J shed 3 bases, and the junction held 7 bases outside the gene matches. The CDR3 length is 14 residues. This CDR3 reads CASSFAGGNYEQYF. CDR3 sequence (DNA): TGTGCCAGCAGCTTTGCGGGGGGAAACTACGAGCAGTACTTC.

This clonotype was seen many times. J is TRBJ2-7 and V is TRBV2; 15 bases map to TRBD2. The length of the CDR3 is 14 residues. The V and J ends lost 7 bases and 6 bases, in that order; junction bases with no gene match: 4. Germline-derived CDR1 and CDR2 are SNHLY and FYNNEI. The CDR3 reads CASTGLAGGREQYF. CDR3 bases: TGTGCCAGCACCGGACTAGCGGGGGGGCGCGAGCAGTACTTC.

At least ten counts were recorded for this clonotype. The CDR3 sequence is CASSPGAGFEAFF. The DNA of the CDR3 is TGCGCCAGCAGCCCCGGGGCCGGGTTTGAAGCTTTCTTT. This chain connects TRBV4-1 to TRBJ1-1, with D possibly being TRBD1 (5 bases). This CDR3 has 13 amino acids. Per germline, CDR1 MGHRA and CDR2 YSYEKL. The V end was cut by 4 bases, the J end by 7 bases, with 13 bases between.

This clonotype showed up many times. This chain links TRBV27 with TRBJ2-7; 8 nucleotides match TRBD1. The V and J ends lost 2 bases and 4 bases, in that order; junction bases with no gene match: 7. CDR1 is MNHEY, CDR2 SMNVEV, per germline (reference sequence). The CDR3 consists of 15 residues. CDR3 amino acids: CASSLASGGGYEQYF. The CDR3, as DNA: TGTGCCAGCAGTTTAGCGTCAGGGGGCGGGTACGAGCAGTACTTC.

The rearrangement joins TRBV11-2 to TRBJ2-5; D is possibly TRBD1 or TRBD2 (5 bases each). In germline, CDR1 is SGHAT, CDR2 FQNNGV. The CDR3 is made up of 15 amino acids. Trimming left V 2 bases short and J 5 bases short, with 15 bases between. CDR3: CASSLFGDLGETQYF. For the CDR3, the DNA is TGTGCCAGCAGCTTATTCGGGGACCTTGGGGAGACCCAGTACTTC.

This clonotype occurred many times. This chain joins TRBV30 and TRBJ1-2, with 7 bases that match TRBD1. Trimming at V came to 0 bases and at J to 1 base, leaving 5 bases not matched to a gene. The CDR3 runs to 15 residues. CDR1 and CDR2 (germline): GTSNPN, SVGIG (reference sequence). CDR3 sequence: CAWSVLGQLNYGYTF. The CDR3 DNA follows: TGTGCCTGGAGTGTACTGGGACAGCTTAACTATGGCTACACCTTC.

This clonotype was seen only a few times. V and J are TRBV14 and TRBJ1-2, with D possibly matching TRBD1 (6 bases). CDR1 is SGHDN, CDR2 FVKESK, per germline. CDR3 length equals 16 residues. The V end lost 0 bases, the J end lost 5 bases, and 16 bases lay between the germline ends. The CDR3 is CASSQETGTSFYGYTF. DNA for the CDR3: TGTGCCAGCAGCCAAGAAACAGGGACCTCGTTTTATGGCTACACCTTC. Full variable domain (rest looked up from reference TRBV14 and TRBJ1-2): EAGVTQFPSHSVIEKGQTVTLRCDPISGHDNLYWYRRVMGKEIKFLLHFVKESKQDESGMPNNRFLAERTGGTYSTLKVQPAELEDSGVYFCASSQETGTSFYGYTFGSGTRLTVV.

This clonotype was recorded at least ten times. CDR3 sequence: CATSRDHANYGYTF. CDR3 coding DNA: TGTGCCACCAGCAGAGATCACGCTAACTATGGCTACACCTTC. This chain uses TRBV15 with TRBJ1-2; no clear D. V was pared by 0 bases and J by 0 bases, with 5 bases between. CDR1 is LNHNV and CDR2 is YYDKDF in the germline V gene (reference sequence). The CDR3 contains 14 residues.

This clonotype was seen many times. The gene calls are TRBV15 and TRBJ1-1, with D possibly TRBD1 on 5 matching bases. The V end lost 6 bases, the J end lost 2 bases, and 16 bases lay between the germline ends. The CDR3 length is 15 residues. The germline CDR1 and CDR2 sequences are LNHNV and YYDKDF (reference sequence). CDR3: CATSHPGPTNTEAFF. The CDR3 nucleotides are TGTGCCACCAGTCACCCGGGACCCACTAACACTGAAGCTTTCTTT.

This clonotype showed up many times. The rearrangement joins TRBV12-3 or TRBV12-4 to TRBJ1-2, with unresolved D. The CDR3 extends over 15 amino acids. V was shortened by 1 base and J by 0 bases, with 9 bases between the two germline ends. The CDR3 sequence: CASSLVADPNYGYTF. CDR3 DNA sequence: TGTGCCAGCAGTTTAGTGGCAGATCCTAACTATGGCTACACCTTC.

The rearrangement joins TRBV28 to TRBJ1-5, with D unclear. Germline CDR1 is MDHEN and CDR2 is SYDVKM. The length of the CDR3 is 14 residues. Trimming pared 4 bases from V and 2 bases from J, leaving 9 bases between. The CDR3 sequence is CASSSWGGNQPQHF. The CDR3 bases are TGTGCCAGCAGTTCTTGGGGTGGCAATCAGCCCCAGCATTTT.

This clonotype was recorded only once. CDR3 DNA sequence: TGTGCCAGCAGTACCAGAAAAGGGTTGAACACTGAAGCTTTCTTT. Residues: CASSTRKGLNTEAFF. The V call is TRBV7-3, the J call TRBJ1-1; D is unclear. V lost 6 bases, J lost 0 bases, and 14 bases lay in between. The germline gives CDR1 SGHTA, CDR2 FQGTGA. CDR3 length equals 15 residues. The whole variable domain, filled in from reference TRBV7-3 and TRBJ1-1, reads GAGVSQTPSNKVTEKGKYVELRCDPISGHTALYWYRQSLGQGPEFLIYFQGTGAADDSGLPNDRFFAVRPEGSVSTLKIQRTERGDSAVYLCASSTRKGLNTEAFFGQGTRLTVV.

The sample holds many counts of this clonotype. The rearrangement uses TRBV25-1 and TRBJ2-7; D is unclear. CDR1 MGHDK and CDR2 SYGVNS come from the germline V gene. The ends were cut back, 1 base at V and 7 bases at J, with 17 bases in the middle. This CDR3 spans 15 amino acids. CDR3 DNA: TGTGCCAGCAGTGAATCGGAAGGGATGGGTTGGGAGCAGTACTTC. It codes for CASSESEGMGWEQYF.

This chain links TRBV6-1 with TRBJ1-1; D is unclear. There are 15 residues in the CDR3. With 6 bases removed from V and 1 base from J, the gap between germline ends came to 15 bases. Germline V gene lookup returns CDR1 MNHNS and CDR2 SASEGT. The CDR3 here is CASSRAMRRNTEAFF. Here the CDR3 DNA reads TGTGCCAGCAGCCGGGCCATGCGGAGGAACACTGAAGCTTTCTTT.

The rearrangement uses TRBV29-1 and TRBJ1-1, with D perhaps TRBD1 (5 bases). Looked up from germline, CDR1 is SQVTM and CDR2 is ANQGSEA. V was trimmed by 0 bases and J by 2 bases, leaving 13 bases between them. The CDR3 runs to 15 residues. The CDR3 reads CSVEEYAGRNTEAFF. For the CDR3, the DNA is TGCAGCGTTGAAGAATACGCAGGGCGTAACACTGAAGCTTTCTTT.

This clonotype has just a few counts. A much larger clone lies a single base off, so this may be a read error. The CDR3 here is CTSSDAWAASGEQYF. The CDR3 region has the DNA TGTACCAGCAGTGACGCATGGGCGGCGAGTGGCGAGCAGTACTTC. The gene calls are TRBV6-1 and TRBJ2-7, with no clear D. Germline CDR1 and CDR2: MNHNS and SASEGT. CDR3 size: 15 residues.

The J gene is TRBJ2-7, the V gene TRBV12-3 or TRBV12-4; 7 bases agree with TRBD1. The CDR3 length is 14 residues. Trimming cost V 4 bases and J 7 bases; bases outside gene matches: 10. CDR3 DNA sequence: TGTGCCAGCAGTTCCGGACAGGTCCTTGGGGAGCAGTACTTC. As protein: CASSSGQVLGEQYF.

Of note for this clonotype: This may be a read error: a much more frequent sequence differs by one nucleotide. The chain combines TRBV6-5 with TRBJ1-2; D is undetermined. This CDR3 spans 13 amino acids. CDR1 is MNHEY and CDR2 is SVGAGI in the germline V gene. Trimming shortened V by 2 bases and J by 8 bases, and 12 bases separated the two germline ends. DNA of the CDR3: TGTGCCAGCAGTTACGGGCCCCGGGTGGGCTACACCTTC. Translated: CASSYGPRVGYTF.

This clonotype was detected ten times or more. The chain employs TRBV6-1 and TRBJ2-2; 9 nucleotides line up with TRBD1. This CDR3 is 14 amino acids long. The germline gives CDR1 MNHNS, CDR2 SASEGT. The junction had 4 bases not matched to a gene; V was cut back by 5 bases and J by 6 bases. The CDR3 region is CASSPGTGPGELFF. In DNA, the CDR3 is TGTGCCAGCAGTCCCGGGACAGGGCCCGGGGAGCTGTTTTTT.